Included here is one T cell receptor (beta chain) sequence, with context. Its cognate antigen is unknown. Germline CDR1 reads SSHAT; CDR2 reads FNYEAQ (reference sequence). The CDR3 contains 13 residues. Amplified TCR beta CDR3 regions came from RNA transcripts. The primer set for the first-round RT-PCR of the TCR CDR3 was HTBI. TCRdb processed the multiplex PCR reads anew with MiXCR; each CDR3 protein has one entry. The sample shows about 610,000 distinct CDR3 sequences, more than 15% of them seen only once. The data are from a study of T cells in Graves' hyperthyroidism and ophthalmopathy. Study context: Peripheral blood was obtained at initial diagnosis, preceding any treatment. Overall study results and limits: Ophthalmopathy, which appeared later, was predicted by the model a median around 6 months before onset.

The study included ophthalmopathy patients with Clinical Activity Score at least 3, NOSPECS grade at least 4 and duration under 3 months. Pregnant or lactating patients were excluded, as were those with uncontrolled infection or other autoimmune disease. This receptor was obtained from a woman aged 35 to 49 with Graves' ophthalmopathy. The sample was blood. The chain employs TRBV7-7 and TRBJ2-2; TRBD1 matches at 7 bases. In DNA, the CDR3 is TGTGCTACTTCCACAGGGGTCGCCGGGGAGCTGTTTTTT. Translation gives CATSTGVAGELFF.